The 21 T cell receptor beta chains given below trace back to one sample, sequenced in a study of early T cells in non-severe SARS-CoV-2 infection. TCRdb re-called the 5' RACE reads through MiXCR, storing one row per CDR3 protein. The table shows fewer than 70,000 distinct CDR3 sequences, with around 4.2% occurring only once. This sample comprised whole blood, obtained at baseline. These receptors were obtained from an adult who was a healthcare worker with PCR-confirmed SARS-CoV-2 infection or an uninfected control (not recorded which). The donor label of this sample is uncertain.

CDR3: CASVPNRAGFKADTGELFF. CDR3 nucleotides: TGTGCCAGTGTTCCAAATCGAGCGGGGTTTAAAGCGGACACCGGGGAGCTGTTTTTT. The chain employs TRBV19 and TRBJ2-2; 7 bases match TRBD2. This CDR3 contains 19 residues. V dropped 8 bases and J dropped 3; count of bases not matched to a gene: 21. CDR1 LNHDA and CDR2 SQIVND come from the germline V gene (reference sequence).

This clonotype was found many times. This rearrangement joins TRBV20-1 to TRBJ2-7; D might be TRBD2 (6 bases). Germline values: CDR1 DFQATT, CDR2 SNEGSKA (reference sequence). With 3 bases removed from V and 4 bases from J, the gap between germline ends came to 22 bases. This CDR3 spans 16 amino acids. The CDR3 region has the DNA TGCAGTGCTAGGGAACCTAATGCACTAGCTGGGTACGAGCAGTACTTC. This translates into CSAREPNALAGYEQYF.

This chain joins TRBV6-5 and TRBJ2-4, with D perhaps matching TRBD2 (5 bases). Between the trimmed V and J ends, which lost 0 bases and 2 bases, there was a span of 11 bases. Germline CDR1 MNHEY, CDR2 SVGAGI. The CDR3 sequence is 16 residues long. For the CDR3, the DNA is TGTGCCAGCAGTTACTCGCCCTCCGGGACCAAAAACATTCAGTACTTC. Translation: CASSYSPSGTKNIQYF.

This clonotype was detected many times. This rearrangement joins TRBV12-3 or TRBV12-4 to TRBJ2-7; 7 bases line up with TRBD1. V was clipped by 3 bases and J by 0 bases; unmatched bases: 2. This CDR3 is 14 amino acids long. The CDR3: CASSFGTASYEQYF. The CDR3 DNA follows: TGTGCCAGCAGTTTCGGGACAGCCTCCTACGAGCAGTACTTC.

This clonotype was detected a few times. The rearrangement links TRBV4-3 to TRBJ1-2; D is unresolved. In germline, CDR1 is LGHNA, CDR2 YSLEER. This CDR3 is 12 amino acids long. V was shortened by 0 bases and J by 8 bases, with 7 bases between the two germline ends. CDR3 in amino acids: CASSQDEGGYTF. CDR3 bases: TGCGCCAGCAGCCAAGATGAAGGGGGCTACACCTTC.

This clonotype was detected a few times. V is TRBV12-3 or TRBV12-4 and J is TRBJ1-4; the D gene is possibly TRBD1 (6 bases). The CDR3 spans 15 residues. V was shortened by 0 bases and J by 7 bases, with 12 bases between the two germline ends. CDR3 protein: CASSLAGRGGEKLFF. Written as DNA, the CDR3 is TGTGCCAGCAGTTTAGCGGGCAGGGGAGGTGAAAAACTGTTTTTT.

This clonotype was detected ten times or more. The rearrangement uses TRBV13 and TRBJ2-3, with TRBD1 identical over 11 bases. Germline V CDR1 and CDR2: PRHDT, FYEKMQ (reference sequence). V was pared by 5 bases and J by 2 bases, with 9 bases of the junction left unmatched. The CDR3 length is 17 residues. The CDR3 region is CASSGQNGQGATDTQYF. The DNA of the CDR3 is TGTGCCAGCAGCGGACAAAACGGACAGGGGGCCACAGATACGCAGTATTTT.

The chain links TRBV3-1 to TRBJ2-2, with 7 nucleotides matching TRBD1. V shed 2 bases and J 7 bases; nucleotides not matched to a gene: 7. Germline CDR1 LGHDT, CDR2 YNNKEL (reference sequence). The CDR3 is made up of 15 amino acids. As DNA, the CDR3 is TGTGCCAGCAGCCAAACTACAGGGGATCACGGGGAGCTGTTTTTT. Translated: CASSQTTGDHGELFF.

In its sample, this clonotype was seen many times. An end of the junction differs from the germline gene, which may be a read error. The V and J genes are TRBV7-7 and TRBJ2-1, with TRBD1 matching over 9 bases. The germline gives CDR1 SSHAT, CDR2 FNYEAQ (reference sequence). The CDR3 contains 16 residues. The CDR3, as DNA: TGTGCTAGCAGCTCAAGGACAGGGGAAGGCTACAATGAGCAGTTCTTC. Translation gives CASSSRTGEGYNEQFF. Full variable domain (missing parts from reference TRBV7-7 and TRBJ2-1): GAGVSQSPRYKVTKRGQDVTLRCDPISSHATLYWYQQALGQGPEFLTYFNYEAQPDKSGLPSDRFSAERPEGSISTLTIQRTEQRDSAMYRCASSSRTGEGYNEQFFGPGTRLTVL.

There are many counts of this clonotype. This chain connects TRBV5-4 to TRBJ2-7, with unresolved D. This CDR3 contains 14 residues. Germline-derived CDR1 and CDR2 are SGHNT and YYREEE (reference sequence). V gave up 1 base and J gave up 0 bases, with 8 bases separating them. The CDR3 region is CASSLRTDSYEQYF. DNA of the CDR3: TGTGCCAGCAGCTTGAGGACGGACTCCTACGAGCAGTACTTC.

In its sample, this clonotype was seen many times. J is TRBJ1-2 and V is TRBV4-2, with TRBD1 matching over 7 bases. The CDR3 covers 15 residues. J gave up 10 bases and V 0 bases, and 11 bases lay outside the gene matches. The V gene's germline CDR1 is LGHNA and CDR2 YNFKEQ. Written as DNA, the CDR3 is TGTGCCAGCAGCCAAGAGGAAGGGACAGTAACAACCTACACCTTC. Protein product: CASSQEEGTVTTYTF.

This clonotype showed up just a few times. The chain carries TRBV11-2 and TRBJ2-6; 8 positions match TRBD2. The CDR3 extends over 17 amino acids. Per the germline V gene, CDR1 is SGHAT and CDR2 is FQNNGV. Trimming cost V 5 bases and J 0 bases; bases outside gene matches: 6. The CDR3 loop reads CASSPRGGASGANVLTF. CDR3 in DNA: TGTGCCAGCAGCCCCCGGGGGGGGGCCTCTGGGGCCAACGTCCTGACTTTC.

The chain uses TRBV6-1 and TRBJ2-1, with unresolved D. Trimming left V 5 bases short and J 4 bases short, with 6 bases between. CDR3 size: 12 residues. CDR1 and CDR2 (germline): MNHNS, SASEGT. This CDR3 reads CASSHAYNEQFF. CDR3 bases: TGTGCCAGCAGTCACGCTTACAATGAGCAGTTCTTC.

This clonotype was found a few times. The chain joins TRBV2 to TRBJ2-1; TRBD2 agrees at 9 bases. Germline-derived CDR1 and CDR2 are SNHLY and FYNNEI. V dropped 7 bases and J dropped 8; count of bases not matched to a gene: 9. CDR3 length: 14 amino acids. The CDR3 coding sequence is TGTGCCAGCACGAGAGGACTAGCGATATATGAGCAGTTCTTC. It specifies CASTRGLAIYEQFF.

This clonotype came up many times. The V and J genes are TRBV29-1 and TRBJ1-1, with no clear D. CDR1 is SQVTM and CDR2 is ANQGSEA in the germline V gene. Trimming left V 4 bases short and J 4 bases short, with 13 bases between. This CDR3 has 13 amino acids. The CDR3 reads CSVARMSGTEAFF. CDR3 nucleotides: TGCAGCGTTGCCAGGATGTCTGGCACTGAAGCTTTCTTT.

This clonotype was counted many times. This CDR3 reads CASSRTGSGEKLFF. CDR3 bases: TGTGCCAGCAGCCGAACAGGTTCTGGGGAAAAACTGTTTTTT. This chain connects TRBV7-9 to TRBJ1-4; the D gene is possibly TRBD1 (5 bases). Germline CDR1 is SEHNR and CDR2 is FQNEAQ (reference sequence). The V gene lost 5 bases and the J gene lost 8 bases, with 15 bases spanning the gap. This CDR3 contains 14 residues.

This chain links TRBV6-1 with TRBJ1-5; 9 bases are a match to TRBD1. CDR1 and CDR2 from the germline V gene are MNHNS and SASEGT. V dropped 6 bases and J dropped 6; count of bases not matched to a gene: 6. This CDR3 has 14 amino acids. DNA for the CDR3: TGTGCCAGCAGGAGGACAGGGGAGATTCAGCCCCAGCATTTT. Encoded protein: CASRRTGEIQPQHF.

This clonotype occurred many times. This rearrangement joins TRBV11-2 to TRBJ1-5; D is unresolved. Germline V gives CDR1 SGHAT, CDR2 FQNNGV. The V gene lost 3 bases and the J gene lost 1 base, with 22 bases spanning the gap. The CDR3 spans 19 residues. CDR3 in DNA: TGTGCCAGCAGCTTGTATCCCGGAATGGAGGGAAGGAGCAATCAGCCCCAGCATTTT. It translates to CASSLYPGMEGRSNQPQHF. Supplemented by reference TRBV11-2 and TRBJ1-5, the full variable domain reads EAGVAQSPRYKIIEKRQSVAFWCNPISGHATLYWYQQILGQGPKLLIQFQNNGVVDDSQLPKDRFSAERLKGVDSTLKIQPAKLEDSAVYLCASSLYPGMEGRSNQPQHFGDGTRLSIL.

The CDR3 sequence: CASSASGPVTQYF. The CDR3 coding sequence is TGTGCCAGCAGCGCCAGTGGGCCGGTTACGCAGTATTTT. The V and J genes are TRBV7-2 and TRBJ2-3, with unresolved D. There are 13 residues in the CDR3. V dropped 5 bases and J dropped 8 bases, with 14 bases sitting between them. The germline V gene has CDR1 SGHTA and CDR2 FQGNSA.

This clonotype showed up just a few times. This sequence joins TRBV19 and TRBJ1-2; D gene unclear. CDR1 is LNHDA, CDR2 SQIVND, per germline (reference sequence). V was trimmed by 6 bases and J by 1 base, leaving 6 bases between them. The CDR3 totals 12 residues. The CDR3 here is CASSGDNYGYTF. Written as DNA, the CDR3 is TGTGCCAGTAGCGGGGATAACTATGGCTACACCTTC.

The table lists this clonotype with many counts. The rearrangement joins TRBV20-1 to TRBJ2-3; a weak D match, TRBD1 (5 bases). Trimming took off 0 bases at V and 2 bases at J, with 12 bases between the two ends. The V gene's germline CDR1 is DFQATT and CDR2 SNEGSKA (reference sequence). The CDR3 has 15 residues. CDR3 nucleotides: TGCAGTGCTAGAGACAGGGTATCGGTCACAGATACGCAGTATTTT. Its protein product is CSARDRVSVTDTQYF.